The clone carrying this TCR beta chain occurred a few times. This entry is derived from a study of blood T cell repertoires in COVID-19. Data came from immunoSEQ multiplex PCR; TCRdb stores just in-frame clones and leaves some out. The sample has 200,000 to 300,000 clones, around nine tenths seen once; the top ten hold under 3%. This CDR3 is 14 amino acids long. Germline-derived CDR1 and CDR2 are SGHRS and YFSETQ. The V end was cut by 4 bases, the J end by 0 bases, with 10 bases between. What was sequenced was PBMCs or T cells enriched from blood (not recorded which). The chain employs TRBV5-1 and TRBJ1-1; a possible D gene is TRBD1 (6 bases). The receptor was isolated from a woman in her late teens or twenties who had recovered from COVID-19. Here the CDR3 reads CASSTDRMNTEAFF. The CDR3 DNA reads as TGCGCCAGCAGCACCGACAGGATGAACACTGAAGCTTTCTTT.